Below are 32 T cell receptor beta chains sequenced from a single sample in a study of blood T cells in healthy people across ages. A second PCR of 7 to 11 cycles used a sample-barcoded 5' primer and a J-beta primer mix. TCRdb ran MiXCR on the 5' RACE reads and lists one entry per CDR3 protein. The top ten clones hold approximately 15% of a sample with 600,000 to 800,000 distinct CDR3 sequences, over 40% of them seen once. The specimen was blood. These receptor sequences come from a woman older than 75 in good health.

For the CDR3, the DNA is TGCAGTGCTAGAGCAGCTCGGTCGGGCACCATATATTTT. It is translated as CSARAARSGTIYF. The rearrangement joins TRBV20-1 to TRBJ1-3; D is unclear. The germline gives CDR1 DFQATT, CDR2 SNEGSKA (reference sequence). With 1 base removed from V and 9 bases from J, the gap between germline ends came to 13 bases. This CDR3 is built from 13 residues.

This clonotype was counted ten times or more. The rearrangement joins TRBV5-1 to TRBJ2-7; D not resolved. The CDR3 runs 15 residues. V lost 7 bases, J lost 2 bases, and 19 bases lay in between. From germline, CDR1 is SGHRS and CDR2 YFSETQ. The CDR3 DNA is TGCGCCAGCGCTCATAGCAGCCCTCAGCCCTACGAGCAGTACTTC. Encoded protein: CASAHSSPQPYEQYF.

On this clonotype: With a much larger clone just one base away, this may be a read error. The chain has TRBV12-3 or TRBV12-4 and TRBJ2-7; 7 bases agree with TRBD1. The CDR3 sequence is 14 residues long. J gave up 7 bases and V 8 bases, and 14 bases lay outside the gene matches. CDR3 loop: CASGQGQGEAEQYF. DNA of the CDR3: TGTGCCAGCGGCCAGGGGCAGGGGGAAGCTGAGCAGTACTTC.

To note about this clonotype: A much bigger clone sits one base away, suggesting this may be a read error. V and J are TRBV9 and TRBJ2-7; D possibly corresponds to TRBD1 (5 bases). The V gene's germline CDR1 is SGDLS and CDR2 YYNGEE. The CDR3 contains 15 residues. V was clipped by 1 base and J by 7 bases, with 18 bases between them. In DNA form, the CDR3 reads TGTGCCAGCAGCGTAATTACAGGCCCCTACAATGAGCAGTACTTC. It codes for CASSVITGPYNEQYF.

The CDR3, as DNA: TGTGCCAGCAGTGGCTCAGGGGGAGTAAGGGGAACCCAGTACTTC. Amino acid sequence: CASSGSGGVRGTQYF. J is TRBJ2-7 and V is TRBV28, with 7 bases identical to TRBD1. The junction had 17 bases not matched to a gene; V was cut back by 5 bases and J by 10 bases. This CDR3 region has 15 residues. Germline V CDR1 and CDR2: MDHEN, SYDVKM.

In the case of this clonotype: A much larger clone differs by one base, so this may be a read error. The chain carries TRBV7-2 and TRBJ2-3, with D possibly being TRBD1 or TRBD2 (5 bases each). Trimming cost V 4 bases and J 2 bases, with 13 bases left between them. The germline CDR1 and CDR2 sequences are SGHTA and FQGNSA. The CDR3 sequence is 15 residues long. CDR3 nucleotides: TGTGCCAGCAGCTCCGACCCGGGACCCACAGATACGCAGTATTTT. This sequence encodes CASSSDPGPTDTQYF.

This clonotype was counted a few times. The rearrangement links TRBV5-5 to TRBJ2-7, with 10 bases identical to TRBD1. Germline-derived CDR1 and CDR2 are SGHKS and YYEKEE (reference sequence). This CDR3 region has 15 residues. J was trimmed by 4 bases and V by 4 bases; bases with no gene match: 8. In nucleotides, the CDR3 is TGTGCCAGCAGCCGTGACAGGGGGCATAGGTACGAGCAGTACTTC. Amino acids: CASSRDRGHRYEQYF.

This clonotype was recorded at least ten times. This sequence joins TRBV7-2 and TRBJ2-3; D is perhaps TRBD1 (5 bases). V was trimmed by 0 bases and J by 3 bases, leaving 13 bases between them. CDR1 and CDR2 from the germline V gene are SGHTA and FQGNSA. This CDR3 contains 16 residues. CDR3 amino acids: CASSLAGTPGTDTQYF. The CDR3 DNA is TGTGCCAGCAGCTTAGCGGGCACTCCAGGGACAGATACGCAGTATTTT.

About this clonotype: Possible read error: a much larger clone is one base away. The V call is TRBV20-1, the J call TRBJ2-5; D unclear. CDR1 and CDR2 (germline): DFQATT, SNEGSKA (reference sequence). This CDR3 contains 10 residues. Trimming took off 5 bases at V and 11 bases at J, with 12 bases between the two ends. CDR3 coding DNA: TGCAGTGCTTTAGGCAATGAGCAGTACTTC. It codes for CSALGNEQYF.

Concerning this clonotype: The junction departs from germline at one end; a sequencing error may be responsible. V and J are TRBV7-2 and TRBJ2-3, with TRBD2 matching 8 bases. This CDR3 is 14 amino acids long. CDR1 and CDR2 from the germline V gene are SGHTA and FQGNSA. CDR3 bases: TGTGCCAGCAGCCGTAGCGGGGACACAGATACGCGGTATTTT. Protein product: CASSRSGDTDTRYF.

The J gene is TRBJ1-5, the V gene TRBV2; D remains ambiguous. The CDR3 has 14 residues. The V gene lost 6 bases and the J gene lost 7 bases, with 16 bases spanning the gap. Per the germline V gene, CDR1 is SNHLY and CDR2 is FYNNEI. The CDR3 protein is CASRDGRRTQPQHF. The CDR3 coding sequence is TGTGCCAGCAGGGATGGGAGGAGGACCCAGCCCCAGCATTTT.

The chain combines TRBV15 with TRBJ2-7, with D perhaps TRBD2 (6 bases). Per germline, CDR1 LNHNV and CDR2 YYDKDF (reference sequence). The V end lost 8 bases, the J end lost 4 bases, and 15 bases lay between the germline ends. There are 13 residues in the CDR3. The CDR3 reads CATGTLSKYEQYF. The CDR3 region has the DNA TGTGCCACCGGGACTCTATCCAAATACGAGCAGTACTTC.

This chain joins TRBV13 and TRBJ2-5; TRBD2 might be the D (6 bases). The CDR3 runs to 15 residues. V lost 4 bases and J 5 bases, leaving 17 bases between the germline ends. CDR1 is PRHDT, CDR2 FYEKMQ, per germline (reference sequence). As DNA, the CDR3 is TGTGCCAGCAGCTCAAATCCCCCTAGCGTTGAGACCCAGTACTTC. Amino acids: CASSSNPPSVETQYF.

In this sample, this clonotype turned up many times. The rearrangement uses TRBV5-4 and TRBJ2-6; either TRBD1 or TRBD2 may supply D (5 bases each). Trimming left V 2 bases short and J 4 bases short, with 13 bases between. The length of the CDR3 is 16 residues. Per the germline V gene, CDR1 is SGHNT and CDR2 is YYREEE (reference sequence). The CDR3 spells CASSFSSGDGANVLTF. DNA for the CDR3: TGTGCCAGCAGCTTCTCCTCTGGGGACGGGGCCAACGTCCTGACTTTC. The full variable domain, completed using reference TRBV5-4 and TRBJ2-6, is ETGVTQSPTHLIKTRGQQVTLRCSSQSGHNTVSWYQQALGQGPQFIFQYYREEENGRGNFPPRFSGLQFPNYSSELNVNALELDDSALYLCASSFSSGDGANVLTFGAGSRLTVL.

In this sample, this clonotype turned up many times. The chain links TRBV20-1 to TRBJ2-3; 9 positions agree with TRBD2. Germline V gene sequence: CDR1 DFQATT, CDR2 SNEGSKA (reference sequence). The CDR3 is made up of 17 amino acids. The V segment lost 0 bases and the J segment 1 base; nucleotides outside the gene matches: 8. The CDR3 reads CSARDTLTSGRTDTQYF. The CDR3 nucleotides read TGCAGTGCTAGAGATACCCTGACTAGCGGACGCACAGATACGCAGTATTTT.

This clonotype was counted at least ten times. The CDR3 bases are TGCGCCAGCAGCTTGGCTTTGGCTAGCGGGATGTACGAGCAGTACTTC. Its protein is CASSLALASGMYEQYF. This sequence joins TRBV5-1 and TRBJ2-7; 9 bases match TRBD2. CDR3 length: 16 residues. Trimming cost V 0 bases and J 4 bases; bases outside gene matches: 8. From germline, CDR1 is SGHRS and CDR2 YFSETQ.

There are many counts of this clonotype. The chain joins TRBV7-8 to TRBJ2-3; unclear D gene. V lost 3 bases and J 1 base, leaving 8 bases between the germline ends. The CDR3 is 14 amino acids. Germline CDR1 reads SGHVS; CDR2 reads FQNEAQ. CDR3: CASSFDRRTDTQYF. The DNA for the CDR3 is TGTGCCAGCAGCTTCGACCGCCGCACAGATACGCAGTATTTT.

In DNA, the CDR3 is TGTGCCAGCAGTAGCCGGGACAGGGTCGGTCAGCCCCAGCATTTT. This encodes CASSSRDRVGQPQHF. V usage is TRBV2 and J usage is TRBJ1-5, with 9 bases aligning to TRBD1. The CDR3 loop spans 15 amino acids. Trimming took 5 bases from V and 6 from J; bases not matched to a gene: 8. Looked up from germline, CDR1 is SNHLY and CDR2 is FYNNEI. The full variable domain, with the rest looked up from reference TRBV2 and TRBJ1-5, is EPEVTQTPSHQVTQMGQEVILRCVPISNHLYFYWYRQILGQKVEFLVSFYNNEISEKSEIFDDQFSVERPDGSNFTLKIRSTKLEDSAMYFCASSSRDRVGQPQHFGDGTRLSIL.

This chain uses TRBV27 with TRBJ2-7; D possibly matches TRBD1 or TRBD2 (6 bases each). CDR3 length equals 16 residues. Trimming shortened V by 1 base and J by 5 bases, and 18 bases separated the two germline ends. CDR1 is MNHEY, CDR2 SMNVEV, per germline (reference sequence). The CDR3 bases are TGTGCCAGCAGTTTATGGGGGGCAGGGGATTCGAACGAGCAGTACTTC. Translating it yields CASSLWGAGDSNEQYF.

V gene TRBV18 combines with J gene TRBJ2-3; TRBD1 might be the D (6 bases). The CDR3 covers 18 residues. CDR1 is KGHSH and CDR2 is LQKENI in the germline V gene. V gave up 2 bases and J gave up 4 bases, with 22 bases separating them. The CDR3 loop is CASSPSQLQGFRADTQYF. The DNA for the CDR3 is TGTGCCAGCTCACCATCCCAGCTACAGGGATTCCGCGCAGATACGCAGTATTTT. Looking up the rest from reference TRBV18 and TRBJ2-3 gives the full variable domain: NAGVMQNPRHLVRRRGQEARLRCSPMKGHSHVYWYRQLPEEGLKFMVYLQKENIIDESGMPKERFSAEFPKEGPSILRIQQVVRGDSAAYFCASSPSQLQGFRADTQYFGPGTRLTVL.

The V call is TRBV3-1, the J call TRBJ2-7; D is undetermined. The end of the DNA fits TRBJ2-5 better, so the J call may be wrong. Germline V gene sequence: CDR1 LGHDT, CDR2 YNNKEL (reference sequence). This CDR3 comprises 14 residues. CDR3 nucleotides: TGTGCCAGCAGCCAAGGTAACGACGGGGAGACCCAGTACTTC. Residues: CASSQGNDGETQYF.

The chain has TRBV5-6 and TRBJ2-3, with unresolved D. Looked up from germline, CDR1 is SGHDT and CDR2 is YYEEEE. With 2 bases removed from V and 0 bases from J, the gap between germline ends came to 10 bases. The CDR3 runs to 15 residues. As DNA, the CDR3 is TGTGCCAGCAGCTTAAGTCAACTAAGCACAGATACGCAGTATTTT. Amino acids: CASSLSQLSTDTQYF.

The chain's CDR3 is CASSIDRGRETQYF. DNA for the CDR3: TGTGCCAGCAGCATAGACAGGGGGCGGGAGACCCAGTACTTC. V usage is TRBV5-6 and J usage is TRBJ2-5; 10 positions agree with TRBD1. Germline trimming cut 4 bases from V and 5 bases from J; bases unmatched to any gene: 5. In germline, CDR1 is SGHDT, CDR2 YYEEEE. CDR3 length equals 14 residues.

The rearrangement uses TRBV14 and TRBJ1-1; tentative D call: TRBD1 (5 bases). The V gene lost 3 bases and the J gene lost 4 bases, with 18 bases spanning the gap. CDR3 length equals 16 residues. Germline V gene lookup returns CDR1 SGHDN and CDR2 FVKESK. CDR3 sequence: CASSQWRDGYATEAFF. DNA of the CDR3: TGTGCCAGCAGCCAGTGGAGGGACGGGTATGCCACTGAAGCTTTCTTT.

The chain recombines TRBV9 with TRBJ2-5, with D perhaps given as TRBD1 or TRBD2 (6 bases each). This CDR3 region has 15 residues. Deletions cut 2 bases from V and 11 bases from J, with 22 bases between. Germline loops: CDR1 SGDLS, CDR2 YYNGEE. Written as DNA, the CDR3 is TGTGCCAGCAGCGTCGGGGGCAGGGTCGTCAATGAGCAGTACTTC. This encodes CASSVGGRVVNEQYF.

To note about this clonotype: A junction boundary mismatches the germline segment, possibly from a read error. V usage is TRBV10-3 and J usage is TRBJ1-1, with a weak D call TRBD1 (5 bases). CDR1 ENHRY and CDR2 SYGVKD come from the germline V gene. CDR3 length equals 13 residues. The CDR3 region is CAVRAAGHTEAFF. CDR3 DNA sequence: TGTGCCGTCAGGGCGGCGGGTCACACTGAAGCTTTCTTT.

This clonotype was recorded many times. The V call is TRBV6-2 or TRBV6-3, the J call TRBJ2-1; 9 bases align to TRBD2. The CDR3 extends over 14 amino acids. V shed 7 bases, J shed 10 bases, and the junction held 11 bases outside the gene matches. Looked up from germline, CDR1 is MNHEY and CDR2 is SVGEGT. CDR3 residues: CASKEGGRAGEQFF. As DNA, the CDR3 is TGTGCCAGCAAGGAAGGCGGGAGGGCTGGGGAGCAGTTCTTC.

The chain links TRBV6-6 to TRBJ1-5; tentative D call: TRBD1 (6 bases). The CDR3 has 13 amino acids. V was pared by 2 bases and J by 7 bases, with 9 bases between. Per germline, CDR1 MNHNY and CDR2 SVGAGI (reference sequence). In nucleotides, the CDR3 is TGTGCCAGCAGTTACCCGGGGGGCCAGCCCCAGCATTTT. Translating it yields CASSYPGGQPQHF.

The V call is TRBV7-2, the J call TRBJ2-1, with D hard to call. The J call could be wrong; TRBJ2-7 is a better fit for the DNA end. The length of the CDR3 is 15 residues. Germline lookup yields CDR1 SGHTA and CDR2 FQGNSA. The CDR3 sequence is CASSLVVSPVGEQYF. The CDR3 nucleotides read TGTGCCAGCAGCTTAGTAGTTAGCCCGGTCGGTGAGCAGTACTTC.

CDR3 sequence: CASSLLFPGGLFYGYTF. The CDR3 DNA is TGTGCCAGCAGTTTACTTTTCCCAGGGGGCTTATTCTATGGCTACACCTTC. This chain links TRBV28 with TRBJ1-2; 8 positions agree with TRBD1. The CDR3 contains 17 residues. Trimming at V came to 2 bases and at J to 4 bases, leaving 12 bases not matched to a gene. CDR1 and CDR2 from the germline V gene are MDHEN and SYDVKM.

This clonotype has ten or more counts. The chain has TRBV2 and TRBJ1-1, with D maybe TRBD1 (5 bases). The CDR3 runs 13 residues. In germline, CDR1 is SNHLY, CDR2 FYNNEI. The V end was cut by 2 bases, the J end by 8 bases, with 12 bases between. As DNA, the CDR3 is TGTGCCAGCAGTGAAAATGCCGAGGGGGAAGCTTTCTTT. This encodes CASSENAEGEAFF.

The chain uses TRBV12-3 or TRBV12-4 and TRBJ1-1; D not resolved. The V gene lost 6 bases and the J gene lost 2 bases, with 10 bases spanning the gap. The CDR3 has 13 residues. The CDR3, as DNA: TGTGCCAGCAGGCTACAGACCAACACTGAAGCTTTCTTT. Amino acids: CASRLQTNTEAFF.